Presented here are 5 T cell receptor beta chains from one specimen sequenced in a study of blood T cell repertoires in COVID-19. The assay was immunoSEQ multiplex PCR, and TCRdb's table has in-frame clones only and misses some. The repertoire holds roughly 60,000 clones, 70% to 90% seen once, with around 16% in the top ten. Sequenced material: peripheral blood. The receptors come from a human donor in a cohort sampled during active COVID-19.

This chain joins TRBV2 and TRBJ2-3; D unclear. The CDR3 is 11 amino acids. Trimming took off 10 bases at V and 2 bases at J, with 7 bases between the two ends. The germline V gene has CDR1 SNHLY and CDR2 FYNNEI. Here the CDR3 reads CAKEATDTQYF. Here the CDR3 DNA reads TGTGCCAAAGAAGCCACAGATACGCAGTATTTT. The full variable domain, rest sourced from reference TRBV2 and TRBJ2-3, is EPEVTQTPSHQVTQMGQEVILRCVPISNHLYFYWYRQILGQKVEFLVSFYNNEISEKSEIFDDQFSVERPDGSNFTLKIRSTKLEDSAMYFCAKEATDTQYFGPGTRLTVL.

The sample holds a few counts of this clone. The chain joins TRBV7-2 to TRBJ1-1; 7 bases line up with TRBD1. The CDR3 length is 15 residues. Germline V CDR1 and CDR2: SGHTA, FQGNSA. V was clipped by 1 base and J by 3 bases; unmatched bases: 5. The DNA of the CDR3 is TGTGCCAGCAGCTTAGGGGACAGTCGGCACACTGAAGCTTTCTTT. Amino acid sequence: CASSLGDSRHTEAFF.

V usage is TRBV11-2 and J usage is TRBJ2-7; D possibly corresponds to TRBD1 (6 bases). Trimming shortened V by 2 bases and J by 3 bases, and 14 bases separated the two germline ends. Germline assignment: CDR1 SGHAT and CDR2 FQNNGV. The CDR3 has 15 amino acids. CDR3 DNA sequence: TGTGCCAGCAGCTTAAGGGAGACAGGTAACTACGAGCAGTACTTC. Encoded protein: CASSLRETGNYEQYF.

The genes are TRBV19 and TRBJ2-1; TRBD2 might be the D (6 bases). The CDR3 sequence is 13 residues long. Trimming stripped 6 bases from V and 5 bases from J, with 11 bases between. Germline CDR1 reads LNHDA; CDR2 reads SQIVND (reference sequence). The chain's CDR3 is CASSGGSHNEQFF. The CDR3, as DNA: TGTGCCAGTAGCGGAGGGTCCCACAATGAGCAGTTCTTC.

The chain combines TRBV7-3 with TRBJ1-1; TRBD1 might be the D (5 bases). CDR3 length: 14 residues. The ends were cut back, 2 bases at V and 1 base at J, with 8 bases in the middle. The germline V gene has CDR1 SGHTA and CDR2 FQGTGA. DNA for the CDR3: TGTGCCAGCAGCTTAGGGCAGGGGAACACTGAAGCTTTCTTT. Translation gives CASSLGQGNTEAFF. Together with reference TRBV7-3 and TRBJ1-1, the CDR3 gives the full variable domain: GAGVSQTPSNKVTEKGKYVELRCDPISGHTALYWYRQSLGQGPEFLIYFQGTGAADDSGLPNDRFFAVRPEGSVSTLKIQRTERGDSAVYLCASSLGQGNTEAFFGQGTRLTVV.